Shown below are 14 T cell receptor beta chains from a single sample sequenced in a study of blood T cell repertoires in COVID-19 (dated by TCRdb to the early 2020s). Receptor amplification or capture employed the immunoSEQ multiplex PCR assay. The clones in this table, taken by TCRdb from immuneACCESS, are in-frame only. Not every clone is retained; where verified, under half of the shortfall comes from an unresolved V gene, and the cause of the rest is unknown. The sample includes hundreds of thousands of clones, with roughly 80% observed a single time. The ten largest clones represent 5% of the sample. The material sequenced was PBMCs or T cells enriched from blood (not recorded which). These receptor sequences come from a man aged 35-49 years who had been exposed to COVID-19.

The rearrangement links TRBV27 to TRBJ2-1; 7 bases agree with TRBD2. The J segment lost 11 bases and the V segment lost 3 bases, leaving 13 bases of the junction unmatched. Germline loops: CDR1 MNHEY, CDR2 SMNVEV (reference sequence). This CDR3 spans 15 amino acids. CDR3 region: CASSFGTGLAVKQFF. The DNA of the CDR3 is TGTGCCAGCAGTTTCGGGACTGGGCTAGCGGTAAAGCAGTTCTTC.

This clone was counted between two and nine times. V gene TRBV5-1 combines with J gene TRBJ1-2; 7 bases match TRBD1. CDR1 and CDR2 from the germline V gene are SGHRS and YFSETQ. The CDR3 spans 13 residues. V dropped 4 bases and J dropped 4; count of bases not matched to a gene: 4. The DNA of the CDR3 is TGCGCCAGCAGCGTCGGGACAGCCTATGGCTACACCTTC. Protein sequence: CASSVGTAYGYTF.

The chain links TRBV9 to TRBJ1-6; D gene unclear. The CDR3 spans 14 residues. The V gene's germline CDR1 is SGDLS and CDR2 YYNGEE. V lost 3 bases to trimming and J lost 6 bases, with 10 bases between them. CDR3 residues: CASSGAAGNSPLHF. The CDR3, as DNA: TGTGCCAGCAGCGGGGCAGCTGGTAATTCACCCCTCCACTTT.

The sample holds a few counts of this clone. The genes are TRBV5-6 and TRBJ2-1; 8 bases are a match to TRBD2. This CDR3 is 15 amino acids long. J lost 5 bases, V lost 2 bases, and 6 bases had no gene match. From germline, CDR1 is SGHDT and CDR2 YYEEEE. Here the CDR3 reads CASSFTGGRDNEQFF. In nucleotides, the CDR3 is TGTGCCAGCAGCTTTACGGGAGGGCGGGACAATGAGCAGTTCTTC.

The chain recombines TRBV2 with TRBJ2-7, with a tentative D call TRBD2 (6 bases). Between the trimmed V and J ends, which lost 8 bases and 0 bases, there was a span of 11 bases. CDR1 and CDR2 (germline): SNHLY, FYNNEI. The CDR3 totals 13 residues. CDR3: CASRDSASYEQYF. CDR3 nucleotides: TGTGCCAGCCGGGACTCCGCCTCCTACGAGCAGTACTTC.

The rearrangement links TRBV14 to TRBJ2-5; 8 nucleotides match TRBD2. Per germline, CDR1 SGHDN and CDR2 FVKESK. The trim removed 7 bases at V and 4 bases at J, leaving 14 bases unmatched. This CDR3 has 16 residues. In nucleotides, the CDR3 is TGTGCCAGCAATGGAGCGGGAGTTGGTGTGGGAGAGACCCAGTACTTC. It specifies CASNGAGVGVGETQYF.

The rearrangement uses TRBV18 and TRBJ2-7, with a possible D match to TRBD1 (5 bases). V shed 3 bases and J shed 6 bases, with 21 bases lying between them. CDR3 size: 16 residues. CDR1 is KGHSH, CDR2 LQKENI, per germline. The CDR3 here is CASSPNRWGRTGEQYF. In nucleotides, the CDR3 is TGTGCCAGCTCACCTAACCGCTGGGGCAGGACGGGCGAGCAGTACTTC.

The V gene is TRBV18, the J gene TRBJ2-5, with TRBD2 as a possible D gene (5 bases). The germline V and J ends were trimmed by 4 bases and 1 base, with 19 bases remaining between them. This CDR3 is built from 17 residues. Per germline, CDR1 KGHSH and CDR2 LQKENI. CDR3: CASSQVGSSWAQETQYF. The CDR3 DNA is TGTGCCAGCTCACAAGTTGGGAGTAGTTGGGCCCAAGAGACCCAGTACTTC.

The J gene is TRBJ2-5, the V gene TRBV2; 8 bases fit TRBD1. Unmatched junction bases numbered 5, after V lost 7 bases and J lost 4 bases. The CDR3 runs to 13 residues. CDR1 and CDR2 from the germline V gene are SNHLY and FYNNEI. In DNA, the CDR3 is TGTGCCAGCAATCAGGGGGCGTTAGAGACCCAGTACTTC. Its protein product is CASNQGALETQYF.

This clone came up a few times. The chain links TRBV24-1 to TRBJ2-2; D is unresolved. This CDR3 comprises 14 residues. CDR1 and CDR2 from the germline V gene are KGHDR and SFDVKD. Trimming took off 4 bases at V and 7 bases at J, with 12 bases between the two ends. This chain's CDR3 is CATSETSKHGELFF. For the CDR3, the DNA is TGTGCCACCAGTGAAACGTCCAAGCACGGGGAGCTGTTTTTT.

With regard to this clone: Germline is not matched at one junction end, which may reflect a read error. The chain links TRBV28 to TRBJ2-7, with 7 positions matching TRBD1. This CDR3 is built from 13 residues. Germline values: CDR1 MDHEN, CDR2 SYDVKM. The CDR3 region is CASSHTGQARGPF. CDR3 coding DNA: TGTGCCAGCAGCCACACCGGACAGGCGCGTGGCCCATTC.

Written as DNA, the CDR3 is TGTGCCAGCAGCTTGACAGCGGGCACCTACGAGCAGTACTTC. It codes for CASSLTAGTYEQYF. V is TRBV5-4 and J is TRBJ2-7; D possibly corresponds to TRBD2 (6 bases). In germline, CDR1 is SGHNT, CDR2 YYREEE (reference sequence). This CDR3 spans 14 amino acids. V was shortened by 1 base and J by 2 bases, with 10 bases between the two germline ends.

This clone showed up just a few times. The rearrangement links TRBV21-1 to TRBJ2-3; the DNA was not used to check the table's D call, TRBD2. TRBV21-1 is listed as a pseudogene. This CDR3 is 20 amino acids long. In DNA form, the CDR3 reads TGTGCCAGCAGCAAAGTGAAAGGGCTGATACGGGGACTAAGCACAGATACGCAGTATTTT. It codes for CASSKVKGLIRGLSTDTQYF.

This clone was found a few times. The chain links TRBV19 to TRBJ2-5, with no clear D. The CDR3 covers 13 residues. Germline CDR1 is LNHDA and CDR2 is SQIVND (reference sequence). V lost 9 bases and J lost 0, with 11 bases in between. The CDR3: CASSGQYQETQYF. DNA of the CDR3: TGTGCCAGCAGTGGGCAGTACCAAGAGACCCAGTACTTC. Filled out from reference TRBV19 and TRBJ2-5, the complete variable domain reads DGGITQSPKYLFRKEGQNVTLSCEQNLNHDAMYWYRQDPGQGLRLIYYSQIVNDFQKGDIAEGYSVSREKKESFPLTVTSAQKNPTAFYLCASSGQYQETQYFGPGTRLLVL.